This TCR beta chain appears in the sequencing data of a study of T cells in Graves' hyperthyroidism and ophthalmopathy. Study outcomes and limitations: Most clonotypes expanded in the thyroid (above 0.001) were also present in blood.

This clonotype was counted at least ten times. Its antigen is unknown. Trimming stripped 6 bases from V and 2 bases from J, with 13 bases between. Germline values: CDR1 MDHEN, CDR2 SYDVKM. The length of the CDR3 is 14 residues. The source material, RNA transcripts, was used to amplify TCR beta CDR3 regions. The HTBI primer set drove a first-round RT-PCR of the TCR CDR3. TCRdb used MiXCR to reprocess the multiplex PCR reads, holding one entry per CDR3 protein. The repertoire has approximately 150,000 distinct CDR3 sequences, 9.4% of them found once; the top ten carry approximately 20%. The gene calls are TRBV28 and TRBJ1-1; TRBD1 might be the D (5 bases). The sample consisted of blood. The TCR originated in a woman aged 18-30 years with Graves' hyperthyroidism that later progressed to Graves' ophthalmopathy. The CDR3 DNA sequence: TGTGCCAGCAGCCTGGGGGGGGATAACACTGAAGCTTTCTTT. Translated, it gives CASSLGGDNTEAFF.